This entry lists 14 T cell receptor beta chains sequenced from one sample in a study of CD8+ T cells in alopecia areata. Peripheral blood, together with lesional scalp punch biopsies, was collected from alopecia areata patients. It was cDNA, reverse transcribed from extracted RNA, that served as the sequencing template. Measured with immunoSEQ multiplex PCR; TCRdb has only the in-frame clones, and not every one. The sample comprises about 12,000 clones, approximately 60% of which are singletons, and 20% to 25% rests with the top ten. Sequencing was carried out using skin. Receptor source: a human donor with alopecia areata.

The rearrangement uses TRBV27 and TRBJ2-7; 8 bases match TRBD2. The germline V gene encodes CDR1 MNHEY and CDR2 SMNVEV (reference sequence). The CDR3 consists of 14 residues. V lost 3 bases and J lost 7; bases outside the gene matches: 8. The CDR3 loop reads CASSFSRGALEQYF. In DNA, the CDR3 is TGTGCCAGCAGTTTCTCGCGGGGGGCCCTTGAGCAGTACTTC.

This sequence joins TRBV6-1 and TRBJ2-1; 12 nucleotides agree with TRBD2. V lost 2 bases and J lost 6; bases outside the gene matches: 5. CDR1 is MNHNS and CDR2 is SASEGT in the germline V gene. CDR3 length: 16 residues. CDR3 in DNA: TGTGCCAGCAGTGAACGACTAGCGGGAGAACGCAATGAGCAGTTCTTC. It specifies CASSERLAGERNEQFF.

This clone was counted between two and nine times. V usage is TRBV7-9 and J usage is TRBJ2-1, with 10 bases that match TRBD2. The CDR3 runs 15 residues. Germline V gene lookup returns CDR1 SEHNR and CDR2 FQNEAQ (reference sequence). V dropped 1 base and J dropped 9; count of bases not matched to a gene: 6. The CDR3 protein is CASSLGSGRAVEQFF. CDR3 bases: TGTGCCAGCAGCTTAGGCAGCGGGAGGGCCGTTGAGCAGTTCTTC.

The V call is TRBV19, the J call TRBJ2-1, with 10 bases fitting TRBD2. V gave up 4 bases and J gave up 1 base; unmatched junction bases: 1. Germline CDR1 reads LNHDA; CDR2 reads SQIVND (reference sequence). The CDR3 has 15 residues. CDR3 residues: CASSKTSGSYNEQFF. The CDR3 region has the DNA TGTGCCAGTAGTAAGACTAGCGGGTCCTACAATGAGCAGTTCTTC. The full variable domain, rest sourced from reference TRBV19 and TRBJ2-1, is DGGITQSPKYLFRKEGQNVTLSCEQNLNHDAMYWYRQDPGQGLRLIYYSQIVNDFQKGDIAEGYSVSREKKESFPLTVTSAQKNPTAFYLCASSKTSGSYNEQFFGPGTRLTVL.

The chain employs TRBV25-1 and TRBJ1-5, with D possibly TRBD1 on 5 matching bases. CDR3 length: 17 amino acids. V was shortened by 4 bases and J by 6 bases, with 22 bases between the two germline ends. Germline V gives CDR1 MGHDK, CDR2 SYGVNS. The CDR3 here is CASSAIRKGRRGQPQHF. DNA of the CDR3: TGTGCCAGCAGTGCTATAAGAAAGGGGAGAAGGGGTCAGCCCCAGCATTTT.

The CDR3 sequence: CAISEGTSGRRDTQYF. CDR3 DNA sequence: TGTGCCATCAGTGAGGGGACTAGCGGGAGACGAGATACGCAGTATTTT. The chain employs TRBV10-3 and TRBJ2-3, with 14 bases matching TRBD2. The CDR3 runs to 16 residues. The germline V gene has CDR1 ENHRY and CDR2 SYGVKD. With V trimmed by 2 bases and J by 5 bases, 3 bases remained unmatched.

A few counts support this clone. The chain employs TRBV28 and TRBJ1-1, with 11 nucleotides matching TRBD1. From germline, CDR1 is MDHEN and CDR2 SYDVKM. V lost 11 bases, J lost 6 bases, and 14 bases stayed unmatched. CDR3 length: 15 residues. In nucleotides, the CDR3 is TGTGCCGCCTCCAAGGACAGGGGGCGAAAACCTGAAGCTTTCTTT. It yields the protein CAASKDRGRKPEAFF. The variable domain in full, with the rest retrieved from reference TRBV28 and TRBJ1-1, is DVKVTQSSRYLVKRTGEKVFLECVQDMDHENMFWYRQDPGLGLRLIYFSYDVKMKEKGDIPEGYSVSREKKERFSLILESASTNQTSMYLCAASKDRGRKPEAFFGQGTRLTVV.

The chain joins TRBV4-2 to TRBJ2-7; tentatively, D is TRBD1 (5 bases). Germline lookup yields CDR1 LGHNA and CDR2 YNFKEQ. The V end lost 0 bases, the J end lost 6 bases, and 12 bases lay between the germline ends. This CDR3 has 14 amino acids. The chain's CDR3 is CASSQDSGWVEQYF. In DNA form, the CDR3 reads TGTGCCAGCAGCCAAGATTCAGGGTGGGTCGAGCAGTACTTC.

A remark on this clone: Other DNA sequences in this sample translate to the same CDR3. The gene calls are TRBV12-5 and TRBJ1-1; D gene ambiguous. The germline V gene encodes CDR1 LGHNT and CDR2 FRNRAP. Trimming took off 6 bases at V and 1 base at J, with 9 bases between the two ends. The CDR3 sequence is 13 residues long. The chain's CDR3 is CASGRTRNTEAFF. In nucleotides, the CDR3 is TGTGCTAGTGGACGCACCAGGAACACTGAAGCTTTCTTT. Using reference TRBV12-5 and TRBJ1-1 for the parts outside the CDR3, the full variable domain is DARVTQTPRHKVTEMGQEVTMRCQPILGHNTVFWYRQTMMQGLELLAYFRNRAPLDDSGMPKDRFSAEMPDATLATLKIQPSEPRDSAVYFCASGRTRNTEAFFGQGTRLTVV.

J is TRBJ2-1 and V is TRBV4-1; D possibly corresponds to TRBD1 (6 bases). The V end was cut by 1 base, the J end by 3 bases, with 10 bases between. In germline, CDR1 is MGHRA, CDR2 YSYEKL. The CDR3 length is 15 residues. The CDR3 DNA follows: TGCGCCAGCAGCCAAGGGGGGCTTGACTACAATGAGCAGTTCTTC. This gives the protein CASSQGGLDYNEQFF.

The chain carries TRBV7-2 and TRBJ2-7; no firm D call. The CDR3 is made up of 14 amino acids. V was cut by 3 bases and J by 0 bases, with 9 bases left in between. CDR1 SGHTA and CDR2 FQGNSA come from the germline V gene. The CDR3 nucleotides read TGTGCCAGCAGCTTTTGGCTGAGCTCCTACGAGCAGTACTTC. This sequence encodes CASSFWLSSYEQYF.

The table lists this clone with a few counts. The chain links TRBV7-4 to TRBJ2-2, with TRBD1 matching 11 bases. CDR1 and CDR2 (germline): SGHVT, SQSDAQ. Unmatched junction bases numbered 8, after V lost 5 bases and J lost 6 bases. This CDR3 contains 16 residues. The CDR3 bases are TGTGCCAGCAGCATAACCGGGACAGGGGGTGCCGGGGAGCTGTTTTTT. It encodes CASSITGTGGAGELFF.

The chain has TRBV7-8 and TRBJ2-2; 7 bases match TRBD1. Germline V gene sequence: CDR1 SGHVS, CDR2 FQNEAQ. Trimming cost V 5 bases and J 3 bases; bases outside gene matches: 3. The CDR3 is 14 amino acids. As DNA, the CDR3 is TGTGCCAGCAGCCTCGACAGGGACACCGGGGAGCTGTTTTTT. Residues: CASSLDRDTGELFF.

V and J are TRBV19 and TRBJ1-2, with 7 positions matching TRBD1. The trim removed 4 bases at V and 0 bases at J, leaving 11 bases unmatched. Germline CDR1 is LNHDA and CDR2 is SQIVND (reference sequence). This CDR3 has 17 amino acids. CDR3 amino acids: CASSTIQGTKANYGYTF. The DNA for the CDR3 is TGTGCCAGTAGTACAATACAGGGGACGAAAGCTAACTATGGCTACACCTTC.